This T cell receptor (beta chain) was retrieved from a study of metastatic and nonmetastatic thyroid tumors. For the study at large: Repertoires from malignant and benign thyroid patients were compared across blood and tumor or nodule tissue.

There were no patients who had received any treatment before thyroid surgery. Original methodology: The study took CDR3 differences across clinicopathological groups and made a distant-metastasis classifier for papillary thyroid cancer from them. TCRdb re-called the PCR reads via MiXCR. These V and J calls rely on TCRdb rather than the paper's analysis. The sample holds some 18,000 clones, 37% seen once. This clone has a handful of counts. What was sequenced was tumor tissue. This TCR was sampled from a female donor with papillary thyroid cancer or a benign thyroid nodule (not recorded which). Some clones in this sample may be carry-over from other donors' samples.

The CDR3 nucleotides read TGCAGTGCTAGACAACTAGCGGGAAGCGAGCAGTACTTC. Its translation: CSARQLAGSEQYF. V is TRBV20-1 and J is TRBJ2-7; 10 bases fit TRBD2. Germline lookup yields CDR1 DFQATT and CDR2 SNEGSKA (reference sequence). The J segment lost 6 bases and the V segment lost 2 bases, leaving 4 bases of the junction unmatched. CDR3 size: 13 residues.